These 28 T cell receptor beta chains share one sample of origin, sequenced in a study of blood T cells in healthy people across ages. A sample-barcoded 5' primer and a J-beta primer mix were used in a second PCR of roughly 6 to 11 cycles. TCRdb called the 5' RACE reads again in MiXCR, with one record for every CDR3 protein. This sample has about 1.8 million distinct CDR3 sequences, with around 50% found just once. Sequenced input: blood. All receptors derive from a woman between 35 and 50 years old in good health.

The rearrangement links TRBV5-6 to TRBJ2-5; no clear D. Germline V CDR1 and CDR2: SGHDT, YYEEEE. The V end lost 4 bases, the J end lost 5 bases, and 12 bases lay between the germline ends. The CDR3 covers 13 residues. The CDR3 region is CASSHLGAETQYF. In nucleotides, the CDR3 is TGTGCCAGCAGCCATCTCGGCGCGGAGACCCAGTACTTC.

This clonotype came up a few times. This chain's CDR3 is CASSDQGGGTQYF. CDR3 DNA sequence: TGTGCCAGCAGTGACCAGGGCGGAGGGACCCAGTACTTC. V is TRBV6-4 and J is TRBJ2-5; either TRBD1 or TRBD2 may supply D (5 bases each). CDR1 MRHNA and CDR2 SNTAGT come from the germline V gene. The CDR3 runs to 13 residues. The germline V and J ends were trimmed by 2 bases and 7 bases, with 11 bases remaining between them.

The chain recombines TRBV24-1 with TRBJ2-1; 9 bases are a match to TRBD1. Germline lookup yields CDR1 KGHDR and CDR2 SFDVKD. The CDR3 contains 18 residues. V lost 3 bases and J lost 7; bases outside the gene matches: 15. CDR3 sequence (DNA): TGTGCCACCAGTGATAAGAAAAGGACAGGGGCTCCGGGAAATGAGCAGTTCTTC. Amino acids: CATSDKKRTGAPGNEQFF.

The rearrangement uses TRBV13 and TRBJ2-6; D is perhaps TRBD1 (6 bases). The V end was cut by 2 bases, the J end by 2 bases, with 22 bases between. Germline V gene data show CDR1 as PRHDT and CDR2 as FYEKMQ (reference sequence). The CDR3 contains 20 residues. CDR3 in amino acids: CASSLRSGRGALPGANVLTF. DNA for the CDR3: TGTGCCAGCAGCTTAAGGTCCGGCAGGGGCGCTTTGCCTGGGGCCAACGTCCTGACTTTC.

This clonotype was observed a few times. This chain uses TRBV28 with TRBJ2-7; TRBD1 aligns across 8 bases. Germline V lookup: CDR1 MDHEN, CDR2 SYDVKM. CDR3 length: 15 amino acids. The J segment lost 6 bases and the V segment lost 5 bases, leaving 12 bases of the junction unmatched. The CDR3 spells CASSPRTGTRGEQYF. The CDR3 region has the DNA TGTGCCAGCAGTCCCCGGACAGGGACCCGCGGCGAGCAGTACTTC. Full variable domain (outside the CDR3, taken from reference TRBV28 and TRBJ2-7): DVKVTQSSRYLVKRTGEKVFLECVQDMDHENMFWYRQDPGLGLRLIYFSYDVKMKEKGDIPEGYSVSREKKERFSLILESASTNQTSMYLCASSPRTGTRGEQYFGPGTRLTVT.

This clonotype showed up just a few times. J is TRBJ2-7 and V is TRBV7-2; D possibly corresponds to TRBD2 (6 bases). The CDR3 has 18 residues. Germline V gene data show CDR1 as SGHTA and CDR2 as FQGNSA. Deletions cut 1 base from V and 4 bases from J, with 23 bases between. The CDR3: CASSLGLTGTELLYEQYF. CDR3 in DNA: TGTGCCAGCAGCTTAGGGTTAACCGGGACTGAGCTCTTGTACGAGCAGTACTTC.

The gene calls are TRBV7-2 and TRBJ2-3; no definite D call. The ends were cut back, 5 bases at V and 2 bases at J, with 11 bases in the middle. The germline gives CDR1 SGHTA, CDR2 FQGNSA. The length of the CDR3 is 14 residues. The CDR3 DNA sequence: TGTGCCAGCAGCCCGCCGCCGGCCACAGATACGCAGTATTTT. Its protein is CASSPPPATDTQYF.

The chain recombines TRBV10-1 with TRBJ2-7, with 7 positions matching TRBD2. V dropped 4 bases and J dropped 0; count of bases not matched to a gene: 3. Germline CDR1 reads WNHNN; CDR2 reads SYGVQD (reference sequence). The length of the CDR3 is 14 residues. In DNA, the CDR3 is TGCGCCAGCAGTGGGGGGACTAACTCCTACGAGCAGTACTTC. This translates into CASSGGTNSYEQYF.

V is TRBV19 and J is TRBJ2-7, with a tentative D call TRBD1 (7 bases). Germline values: CDR1 LNHDA, CDR2 SQIVND (reference sequence). The V end lost 5 bases, the J end lost 7 bases, and 21 bases lay between the germline ends. The CDR3 has 15 amino acids. Written as DNA, the CDR3 is TGTGCCAGTAGTCCGGGGGACAGCTCCTACAATGAGCAGTACTTC. Protein product: CASSPGDSSYNEQYF.

This clonotype has more than one count but fewer than ten. The chain joins TRBV6-2 or TRBV6-3 to TRBJ1-2; 7 bases are shared with TRBD1. The CDR3 spans 18 residues. Germline CDR1 and CDR2: MNHEY and SVGEGT. Unmatched junction bases numbered 14, after V lost 0 bases and J lost 4 bases. The CDR3 bases are TGTGCCAGCAGTTACTCCGGGACAGAATACCTTATCCGCTATGGCTACACCTTC. Encoded protein: CASSYSGTEYLIRYGYTF.

The genes are TRBV5-1 and TRBJ2-5, with D hard to call. The V end lost 0 bases, the J end lost 11 bases, and 17 bases lay between the germline ends. The CDR3 spans 14 residues. CDR1 SGHRS and CDR2 YFSETQ come from the germline V gene. This CDR3 is CASSLEGMSYGQYF. Written as DNA, the CDR3 is TGCGCCAGCAGCTTGGAGGGAATGTCCTACGGGCAGTACTTC.

The chain combines TRBV6-6 with TRBJ2-5; TRBD2 agrees at 8 bases. The CDR3 covers 16 residues. V lost 6 bases to trimming and J lost 1 base; unmatched junction nucleotides: 10. Germline loops: CDR1 MNHNY, CDR2 SVGAGI (reference sequence). This CDR3 reads CASRYQTGTSQETQYF. In DNA form, the CDR3 reads TGTGCCAGCAGATATCAAACCGGGACTAGCCAAGAGACCCAGTACTTC.

This clonotype was seen a handful of times. This chain joins TRBV20-1 and TRBJ1-2; TRBD1 might be the D (6 bases). This CDR3 region has 13 residues. In germline, CDR1 is DFQATT, CDR2 SNEGSKA (reference sequence). V was shortened by 3 bases and J by 0 bases, with 8 bases between the two germline ends. The CDR3 coding sequence is TGCAGTGCTAGCGACAGGCCTAACTATGGCTACACCTTC. Translated, it gives CSASDRPNYGYTF.

The chain links TRBV27 to TRBJ2-1; D is possibly TRBD2 (5 bases). Germline CDR1 is MNHEY and CDR2 is SMNVEV (reference sequence). CDR3 length: 13 residues. Trimming removed 3 bases at V and 7 bases at J, with 10 bases between. The CDR3 DNA is TGTGCCAGCAGTTTCGGACCGGGGAATGAGCAGTTCTTC. Its translation: CASSFGPGNEQFF.

The chain uses TRBV12-3 or TRBV12-4 and TRBJ1-2; TRBD1 aligns across 8 bases. V was pared by 5 bases and J by 6 bases, with 5 bases of the junction left unmatched. CDR3 length equals 13 residues. The CDR3, as DNA: TGTGCCAGCAGTCGACAGGGGACCGATGGCTACACCTTC. It is translated as CASSRQGTDGYTF.

A note on this clonotype: At one boundary the junction diverges from the germline segment, which might be a read error. J is TRBJ2-3 and V is TRBV24-1; 13 bases match TRBD2. CDR3 length equals 18 residues. Looked up from germline, CDR1 is KGHDR and CDR2 is SFDVKD. CDR3 sequence reads: CGTSDLGTSGANTDTQYF. The DNA for the CDR3 is TGTGGCACCAGTGATCTCGGGACTAGCGGGGCGAACACAGATACGCAGTATTTT.

The rearrangement uses TRBV9 and TRBJ1-6, with D perhaps TRBD1 (6 bases). The CDR3 runs to 16 residues. V was pared by 0 bases and J by 10 bases, with 17 bases between. Germline values: CDR1 SGDLS, CDR2 YYNGEE. CDR3: CASSVAPGQQVSPLHF. DNA of the CDR3: TGTGCCAGCAGCGTAGCCCCCGGACAGCAAGTGTCACCCCTCCACTTT.

This clonotype was detected a few times. J is TRBJ2-1 and V is TRBV3-1, with D hard to call. There are 14 residues in the CDR3. Germline-derived CDR1 and CDR2 are LGHDT and YNNKEL (reference sequence). Trimming removed 1 base at V and 10 bases at J, with 14 bases between. CDR3 protein: CASSQGLLIEEQFF. CDR3 DNA: TGTGCCAGCAGCCAAGGACTCCTCATCGAGGAGCAGTTCTTC.

The gene calls are TRBV28 and TRBJ1-2; possible D gene TRBD1, 6 bases. Trimming took off 5 bases at V and 4 bases at J, with 14 bases between the two ends. Germline CDR1 is MDHEN and CDR2 is SYDVKM. The CDR3 extends over 14 amino acids. The CDR3 region is CASSVHRDIYGYTF. The CDR3 DNA is TGTGCCAGCAGTGTACACCGGGACATCTATGGCTACACCTTC.

This clonotype was counted between two and nine times. At one end the junction does not follow the germline gene, possibly because of a read error. This rearrangement joins TRBV6-5 to TRBJ1-2; 7 bases fit TRBD1. Per germline, CDR1 MNHEY and CDR2 SVGAGI. This CDR3 contains 14 residues. CDR3 in amino acids: CTSSYSKQGIGYTF. The CDR3 DNA is TGTACCAGCAGTTACTCGAAACAGGGGATCGGCTACACCTTC.

V is TRBV5-1 and J is TRBJ1-2; TRBD1 agrees at 9 bases. Germline CDR1 reads SGHRS; CDR2 reads YFSETQ. This CDR3 is built from 15 residues. V was clipped by 4 bases and J by 4 bases; unmatched bases: 8. The CDR3 coding sequence is TGCGCCAGCAGCCCAGGGACAGGGTATGGCTATGGCTACACCTTC. This encodes CASSPGTGYGYGYTF. Combining the CDR3 with reference TRBV5-1 and TRBJ1-2 gives the whole variable domain KAGVTQTPRYLIKTRGQQVTLSCSPISGHRSVSWYQQTPGQGLQFLFEYFSETQRNKGNFPGRFSGRQFSNSRSEMNVSTLELGDSALYLCASSPGTGYGYGYTFGSGTRLTVV.

The chain employs TRBV7-8 and TRBJ1-2; D might be TRBD1 (5 bases). This CDR3 has 15 residues. Trimming removed 4 bases at V and 7 bases at J, with 19 bases between. Germline assignment: CDR1 SGHVS and CDR2 FQNEAQ. CDR3 in amino acids: CASSSAGQGIAGYTF. The CDR3 DNA reads TGTGCCAGCAGCTCCGCGGGGCAGGGAATTGCTGGCTACACCTTC.

This clonotype showed up just a few times. J is TRBJ2-5 and V is TRBV20-1; 7 bases are a match to TRBD1. Germline CDR1 DFQATT, CDR2 SNEGSKA (reference sequence). The CDR3 is 13 amino acids. J lost 4 bases, V lost 3 bases, and 5 bases had no gene match. The CDR3 region has the DNA TGCAGTGCTAGTAAGGACAGGTCAGAGACCCAGTACTTC. This codes for CSASKDRSETQYF.

This clonotype has more than one count but fewer than ten. J is TRBJ2-1 and V is TRBV7-8; 10 nucleotides match TRBD2. Germline assignment: CDR1 SGHVS and CDR2 FQNEAQ. V trimming: 3 bases; J trimming: 8 bases; junction bases outside the gene matches: 4. The CDR3 is made up of 14 amino acids. CDR3 residues: CASSFSGGRHEQFF. The DNA for the CDR3 is TGTGCCAGCAGCTTTAGCGGGGGGCGTCATGAGCAGTTCTTC.

This clonotype was seen a handful of times. The chain joins TRBV4-2 to TRBJ2-4; the match to TRBD2 covers 13 bases. The DNA end is more similar to TRBJ2-5, so the J call may be wrong. Germline lookup yields CDR1 LGHNA and CDR2 YNFKEQ. The CDR3 spans 17 residues. The CDR3 loop reads CASSQDGLAGVGETQYF. The CDR3 DNA sequence: TGTGCCAGCAGCCAAGATGGACTAGCGGGGGTTGGGGAGACCCAGTACTTC.

This sequence joins TRBV27 and TRBJ2-1, with TRBD2 identical over 8 bases. From germline, CDR1 is MNHEY and CDR2 SMNVEV (reference sequence). With 4 bases clipped from V and 5 bases from J, the junction kept 4 bases outside the gene matches. CDR3 length: 14 amino acids. The CDR3 DNA sequence: TGTGCCAGCAGTTATAGCGGGGAGAACAATGAGCAGTTCTTC. It encodes CASSYSGENNEQFF.

The chain uses TRBV10-2 and TRBJ2-4; the D is unclear. The DNA end lines up better with TRBJ2-7; the J call may be wrong. CDR3 length: 14 amino acids. Germline lookup yields CDR1 WSHSY and CDR2 SAAADI. CDR3 in DNA: TGCGCCAGCAGTGAGTCCCACAGACCCTACGAGCAGTACTTC. This gives the protein CASSESHRPYEQYF.

The chain recombines TRBV7-9 with TRBJ2-3, with TRBD1 matching 7 bases. CDR1 is SEHNR, CDR2 FQNEAQ, per germline (reference sequence). V was pared by 1 base and J by 5 bases, with 3 bases of the junction left unmatched. The CDR3 covers 14 residues. CDR3 DNA sequence: TGTGCCAGCAGCTTAGGCAACAGGGGAGATACGCAGTATTTT. Translating it yields CASSLGNRGDTQYF.